The T cell receptor beta chain described here comes from a study of CD8 T cells in Susac syndrome. Study observations and caveats: In its TCR sequencing and HLA analysis, the study acknowledged that the number of individuals was relatively small.

V lost 0 bases to trimming and J lost 3 bases, with 17 bases between them. The length of the CDR3 is 17 residues. Per the germline V gene, CDR1 is MGHRA and CDR2 is YSYEKL. An amount of RNA that ranged from roughly 0.45 to 1 ug was reverse transcribed with random hexamers. Amplification of TCR beta CDR3 across 54 Vbeta and 13 Jbeta was performed with immunoSEQ multiplex PCR. TCRdb independently ran MiXCR on the immunoSEQ multiplex PCR reads; one entry per CDR3 protein. The top ten clones hold approximately 0.11% of a sample with around 280,000 distinct CDR3 sequences, approximately 85% of them seen once. TCR beta sequencing covered blood CD8+ and CD4+ T cells. Treatment-naive patients with stable or active relapsing-remitting disease were the multiple sclerosis controls. With respect to this clonotype: Antigen unknown.

The V and J genes are TRBV4-1 and TRBJ1-1; D not resolved. The sequenced sample was CD8+ T cells from PBMCs. The sequence was obtained from a human donor with multiple sclerosis. CDR3 DNA: TGCGCCAGCAGCCAAGATAGTTGGCCAGAGGACTACACTGAAGCTTTCTTT. Protein: CASSQDSWPEDYTEAFF.